The 6 T cell receptor beta chains below all came from one sample that was sequenced in a study of monozygotic twins with inflammatory bowel disease (dated by TCRdb to the late 2010s). Receptor amplification or capture employed 5' RACE. Sequencer: Illumina HiSeq 2500. Following reprocessing of the reads by TCRdb, the data hold one row per CDR3 protein sequence and no DNA is available. The table for this sample records 400,000 to 500,000 distinct CDR3 sequences. 2% to 3% of the sample comes from the top ten. Material for sequencing was blood. These receptors all come from a human donor with ulcerative colitis or Crohn's disease, or a healthy co-twin of an affected twin (not recorded which).

The chain carries TRBV5-5 and TRBJ1-2. The CDR3 runs to 15 residues. CDR1 and CDR2 from the germline V gene are SGHKS and YYEKEE (reference sequence). The CDR3 reads CASSSDTEKDYGYTF.

This chain links TRBV15 with TRBJ1-2. The CDR3 spans 15 residues. The germline V gene has CDR1 LNHNV and CDR2 YYDKDF (reference sequence). The CDR3 is CATSRDHRDNYGYTF.

The chain joins TRBV2 to TRBJ2-1. Germline lookup yields CDR1 SNHLY and CDR2 FYNNEI. The CDR3 runs 16 residues. The CDR3 spells CASSEALGLPYNEQFF.

The gene calls are TRBV7-2 and TRBJ2-7. This CDR3 is built from 13 residues. Germline V gene sequence: CDR1 SGHTA, CDR2 FQGNSA. CDR3: CASSFTFSYEQYF. The whole variable domain, remainder taken from reference TRBV7-2 and TRBJ2-7, is GAGVSQSPSNKVTEKGKDVELRCDPISGHTALYWYRQSLGQGLEFLIYFQGNSAPDKSGLPSDRFSAERTGGSVSTLTIQRTQQEDSAVYLCASSFTFSYEQYFGPGTRLTVT.

The J gene is TRBJ2-3, the V gene TRBV10-3; TCRdb returns TRBD1, unconfirmable since there is no DNA. This CDR3 has 13 residues. Germline V CDR1 and CDR2: ENHRY, SYGVKD. CDR3 region: CAIRTESTDTQYF.

The chain has TRBV6-5 and TRBJ2-1. The germline CDR1 and CDR2 sequences are MNHEY and SVGAGI. The CDR3 contains 13 residues. The CDR3 loop is CASRRGFYNEQFF.